This T cell receptor (beta chain) was found in a study of blood T cell repertoires in COVID-19. Study summary: Sources were T cells, B-cell-depleted T cells, or PBMCs; the material itself was cDNA or gDNA.

Per germline, CDR1 SGDLS and CDR2 YYNGEE. This CDR3 has 17 amino acids. Trimming left V 0 bases short and J 0 bases short, with 13 bases between. Produced via immunoSEQ multiplex PCR; TCRdb's table is partial and in-frame only. The table includes about 46,000 clones, approximately 89% detected once. The specimen was peripheral blood. The chain carries TRBV9 and TRBJ1-3; D is undetermined. The receptor comes from a human donor with active COVID-19. The donor label of this sample is uncertain. CDR3 amino acids: CASSVGPVRASGNTIYF. The CDR3 DNA reads as TGTGCCAGCAGCGTAGGTCCGGTTAGAGCCTCTGGAAACACCATATATTTT. The entire variable domain, with the rest obtained from reference TRBV9 and TRBJ1-3, is as follows: DSGVTQTPKHLITATGQRVTLRCSPRSGDLSVYWYQQSLDQGLQFLIQYYNGEERAKGNILERFSAQQFPDLHSELNLSSLELGDSALYFCASSVGPVRASGNTIYFGEGSWLTVV.